This TCR beta chain appears in the sequencing data of a study of T cells in Graves' hyperthyroidism and ophthalmopathy. Regions amplified from RNA transcripts were the TCR beta CDR3 regions. Initially, a first-round RT-PCR of the TCR CDR3 employed the HTBI primer set. TCRdb fed the multiplex PCR reads into MiXCR, producing one record per CDR3 protein. This table holds 750,000 to 900,000 distinct CDR3 sequences, more than 30% found once. Concerning this clonotype: The antigen is undetermined.

Not enrolled were patients with uncontrolled infection, other autoimmune disease, pregnancy or lactation. Study results and limitations: Appearing also in blood were most of the thyroid clonotypes expanded above 0.001.

The source material was blood. The sequence derives from a young man with Graves' hyperthyroidism.

CDR3 sequence reads: CASSIELYQPQHF. CDR3 coding DNA: TGTGCCAGTAGTATAGAGCTTTATCAGCCCCAGCATTTT. The J gene is TRBJ1-5, the V gene TRBV19; no clear D gene. This CDR3 spans 13 amino acids. Germline CDR1 LNHDA, CDR2 SQIVND (reference sequence). Trimming removed 0 bases from V and 5 bases from J, with 5 bases in between.